This TCR beta chain was sequenced for a study of Ad26.COV2.S vaccination and SARS-CoV-2 variants. Germline-derived CDR1 and CDR2 are LGHNA and YSLEER. V shed 1 base and J 1 base; nucleotides not matched to a gene: 9. This CDR3 is built from 17 residues. General study points: Among vaccine recipients, spike-specific TCR breadth exceeded that of placebo recipients.

Specified treatment: roughly 19 received Ad26.COV2.S at low or high dose, single or two shots; about 5 received placebo; per-sample allocation not given. Material that was analyzed had been drawn on day 63 after the first vaccine or placebo injection. Sequencing used immunoSEQ multiplex PCR; TCRdb keeps in-frame clones, though not all of them. The table has 330,000 or so clones, almost 90% seen once. Concerning this clone: Antigen unknown.

This chain joins TRBV4-3 and TRBJ1-1, with 7 bases matching TRBD1. The sequence was obtained from a person between 18 and 65 years old who received the Ad26.COV2.S COVID-19 vaccine or a placebo. The sequences come from peripheral blood, collected in a trial of Ad26.COV2.S vaccine versus placebo. The CDR3 region is CASSQARIGGGNTEAFF. The CDR3 DNA follows: TGCGCCAGCAGCCAAGCCCGGATAGGGGGCGGGAACACTGAAGCTTTCTTT.